The T cell receptor beta chain described here comes from a study of OX40 agonist ivuxolimab in advanced cancers. TCRdb keeps only in-frame clones here, not all; method: immunoSEQ multiplex PCR. The table shows fewer than 55,000 clones, with about 90% occurring only once. Systemic immunosuppression or a history of autoimmune disease excluded patients. V trimming: 6 bases; J trimming: 0 bases; junction bases outside the gene matches: 4. CDR1 is SNHLY and CDR2 is FYNNEI in the germline V gene. This CDR3 contains 14 residues. Study-level points and caveats: Nonresponders included some who also had low normalized T-cell clonal expansion.

As concerns this clone: Its specificity is not known.

The chain employs TRBV2 and TRBJ1-1; 7 nucleotides match TRBD1. Material: CD4+ or CD8+ T cells sorted from blood, obtained in a trial of the OX40 agonist ivuxolimab. The clonotype was recovered from an adult with an advanced solid tumor such as melanoma, head and neck, liver or kidney cancer. The chain's CDR3 is CASSVTGMNTEAFF. Written as DNA, the CDR3 is TGTGCCAGCAGCGTGACAGGGATGAACACTGAAGCTTTCTTT. The full variable domain, completed using reference TRBV2 and TRBJ1-1, is EPEVTQTPSHQVTQMGQEVILRCVPISNHLYFYWYRQILGQKVEFLVSFYNNEISEKSEIFDDQFSVERPDGSNFTLKIRSTKLEDSAMYFCASSVTGMNTEAFFGQGTRLTVV.